This T cell receptor (beta chain) was sequenced in a study of blood T cell repertoires in COVID-19. Study-wide background: Italy, Spain and the United States were the sources of the convalescent and acute COVID-19 samples. PBMCs, B-cell-depleted T cells, or T cells provided the cDNA or gDNA that made up the material.

CDR3 length: 12 residues. Per germline, CDR1 SGHRS and CDR2 YFSETQ. Trimming left V 1 base short and J 8 bases short, with 9 bases between. How the authors handled the data: Reference gene primers were amplified, and this amplification served to estimate nucleated cell counts. The protocol was immunoSEQ multiplex PCR, while the TCRdb copy is restricted to in-frame clones and leaves out a portion. Clonal size and the V and J genes are those of that table, whereas D and trimming came from the DNA. The repertoire holds tens of thousands of clones, with 85% as singletons. The source of this sequence is a woman aged 70-85 years with active or convalescent COVID-19. The V call is TRBV5-1, the J call TRBJ1-1, with D hard to call. The sequenced sample consisted of peripheral blood. The CDR3 bases are TGCGCCAGCAGCTTGAATTGGAGGGAAGCTTTCTTT. It encodes CASSLNWREAFF.